The 5 T cell receptor beta chains in this list originate from one sample, sequenced in a study of blood T cell repertoires in COVID-19 (dated by TCRdb to about 2020). Library creation used the immunoSEQ multiplex PCR assay. The source is immuneACCESS, and TCRdb retained only in-frame sequences with V and J called. Part of the clones is not carried over; for the studies checked, unresolved V genes explain less than half of this, and the remainder is unexplained. This sample lists roughly 200,000 clones; roughly 90% were detected once. Jointly, the top ten make up about 4% of the sample. Source material: PBMCs or T cells enriched from blood (not recorded which). These receptors all come from a woman aged 40 to 49 with acute COVID-19.

The chain employs TRBV19 and TRBJ1-5; 7 bases line up with TRBD1. J gave up 2 bases and V 1 base, and 5 bases lay outside the gene matches. There are 16 residues in the CDR3. Germline CDR1 is LNHDA and CDR2 is SQIVND (reference sequence). In DNA form, the CDR3 reads TGTGCCAGTAGTATAGGGACAGGTTGGCGCAATCAGCCCCAGCATTTT. Protein: CASSIGTGWRNQPQHF.

J is TRBJ1-6 and V is TRBV5-1, with a possible D match to TRBD1 (5 bases). The V end lost 5 bases, the J end lost 5 bases, and 8 bases lay between the germline ends. The length of the CDR3 is 13 residues. From germline, CDR1 is SGHRS and CDR2 YFSETQ. The DNA for the CDR3 is TGCGCCAGCAGTAAGGGGAATAATTCACCCCTCCACTTT. Encoded protein: CASSKGNNSPLHF.

The rearrangement links TRBV9 to TRBJ1-4; maybe TRBD1 (5 bases). CDR3 length: 17 amino acids. Germline CDR1 reads SGDLS; CDR2 reads YYNGEE. The V gene lost 4 bases and the J gene lost 5 bases, with 21 bases spanning the gap. CDR3 sequence reads: CASSPRVPGLKNEKLFF. CDR3 sequence (DNA): TGTGCCAGCAGCCCTCGGGTCCCGGGACTGAAAAATGAAAAACTGTTTTTT.

By sample fraction, this clone is medium-sized. The chain uses TRBV14 and TRBJ2-7; D is uncertain. The CDR3 is 11 residues long. Germline values: CDR1 SGHDN, CDR2 FVKESK. Trimming cost V 1 base and J 5 bases, with 3 bases left between them. The CDR3 DNA sequence: TGTGCCAGCAGCCAAGGCGACGAGCAGTACTTC. Protein product: CASSQGDEQYF.

The chain joins TRBV5-1 to TRBJ2-1, with 11 bases identical to TRBD2. This CDR3 region has 17 residues. Germline CDR1 reads SGHRS; CDR2 reads YFSETQ. Germline trimming cut 2 bases from V and 8 bases from J; bases unmatched to any gene: 12. This CDR3 is CASSFDVLAGASDEQFF. DNA of the CDR3: TGCGCCAGCAGCTTTGACGTACTAGCGGGGGCCTCGGATGAGCAGTTCTTC.